The next 10 T cell receptor beta chains were all read from a single sample in a study of T cells after yellow fever vaccination (dated by TCRdb to the late 2010s). Library construction relied on 5' RACE. TCRdb shows the sequencer as Illumina HiSeq 2500. TCRdb reran the public reads through fastp at Q25 and MiXCR, keeping productive beta chains. Rows with a matching CDR3 protein are joined into one entry that keeps the most common DNA and genes. A total of over 300,000 distinct CDR3 sequences appear in this sample, around 6.8% of them only once. The top ten constitute roughly 19% of the sample. The treatment or condition label here, explained by the study, means: live attenuated yellow fever vaccine strain. The material was PBMCs, obtained roughly 47 days after the first yellow fever vaccination. These receptors came from a man in his late teens or twenties who received the YFV17D yellow fever vaccine.

The V and J genes are TRBV7-2 and TRBJ1-2; D unclear. CDR1 is SGHTA and CDR2 is FQGNSA in the germline V gene. Trimming stripped 5 bases from V and 1 base from J, with 11 bases between. This CDR3 has 14 amino acids. CDR3 nucleotides: TGTGCCAGCAGCCGCCGGGATCGTAACTATGGCTACACCTTC. It yields the protein CASSRRDRNYGYTF.

This chain joins TRBV5-5 and TRBJ2-7, with 7 bases matching TRBD1. The germline CDR1 and CDR2 sequences are SGHKS and YYEKEE (reference sequence). There are 15 residues in the CDR3. The V and J ends lost 4 bases and 1 base, in that order; junction bases with no gene match: 8. Written as DNA, the CDR3 is TGTGCCAGCAGCCTATCCCCGGGACAGTCCTACGAGCAGTACGTC. It yields the protein CASSLSPGQSYEQYV.

This sequence joins TRBV7-6 and TRBJ2-3, with 9 bases identical to TRBD1. Germline V gene lookup returns CDR1 SGHVS and CDR2 FNYEAQ. With V trimmed by 9 bases and J by 7 bases, 11 bases remained unmatched. The CDR3 covers 14 residues. The chain's CDR3 is CASKPGQGLYTQYF. The CDR3 DNA reads TGTGCCAGTAAACCGGGACAGGGATTATATACGCAGTATTTT.

The rearrangement links TRBV11-2 to TRBJ1-1, with D maybe TRBD1 (5 bases). Trimming stripped 2 bases from V and 1 base from J, with 14 bases between. The CDR3 has 16 residues. Germline V CDR1 and CDR2: SGHAT, FQNNGV. The CDR3 nucleotides read TGTGCCAGCAGCTTATACACCTGGGGGGAGAACACTGAAGCTTTCTTT. This sequence encodes CASSLYTWGENTEAFF.

This clonotype was counted a few times. The chain recombines TRBV2 with TRBJ1-1, with D hard to call. The CDR3 sequence is 13 residues long. The V gene lost 8 bases and the J gene lost 2 bases, with 12 bases spanning the gap. Germline CDR1 is SNHLY and CDR2 is FYNNEI. The CDR3 nucleotides read TGTGCCAGCTTGGACGTCGCCAACACTGAAGCTTTCTTT. It codes for CASLDVANTEAFF.

This CDR3 is CASIGQLQETQYF. The CDR3, as DNA: TGTGCCAGCATAGGACAGCTACAAGAGACCCAGTACTTC. This rearrangement joins TRBV2 to TRBJ2-5; D possibly corresponds to TRBD1 (6 bases). The CDR3 sequence is 13 residues long. V was trimmed by 7 bases and J by 2 bases, leaving 11 bases between them. Germline V CDR1 and CDR2: SNHLY, FYNNEI.

This clonotype was counted between two and nine times. This sequence joins TRBV7-9 and TRBJ1-1; D gene ambiguous. Trimming took 5 bases from V and 1 from J, leaving 11 bases between them. Germline CDR1 SEHNR, CDR2 FQNEAQ (reference sequence). The CDR3 extends over 14 amino acids. Here the CDR3 reads CASSQETGNTEAFF. Here the CDR3 DNA reads TGTGCCAGCAGCCAAGAGACGGGGAACACTGAAGCTTTCTTT.

This clonotype appeared a few times. The V call is TRBV4-1, the J call TRBJ1-2; D not resolved. V gave up 2 bases and J gave up 4 bases, with 14 bases separating them. The CDR3 runs to 15 residues. CDR1 and CDR2 (germline): MGHRA, YSYEKL. The CDR3 here is CASSQTSGFGYGYTF. CDR3 DNA sequence: TGCGCCAGCAGCCAAACTAGCGGGTTTGGCTATGGCTACACCTTC.

This clonotype was recorded a few times. The J gene is TRBJ2-7, the V gene TRBV6-5; D is ambiguous. Germline V gene lookup returns CDR1 MNHEY and CDR2 SVGAGI. Deletions cut 0 bases from V and 2 bases from J, with 23 bases between. This CDR3 has 19 residues. DNA for the CDR3: TGTGCCAGCAGTTACTCGATCGGGCTACATCCTTTACCTACCTACGAGCAGTACTTC. Protein sequence: CASSYSIGLHPLPTYEQYF.

J is TRBJ1-2 and V is TRBV7-2; D ambiguous. This CDR3 comprises 14 residues. CDR1 and CDR2 (germline): SGHTA, FQGNSA. V was trimmed by 5 bases and J by 6 bases, leaving 16 bases between them. The CDR3 DNA follows: TGTGCCAGCAGCCCCCGGGCGGTAGAGGATGGCTACACCTTC. Translation: CASSPRAVEDGYTF.